The 5 T cell receptor beta chains presented below share a single source sample, sequenced in a study of spatial heterogeneity in lung cancer. Whole-study results and caveats: Higher tumor mutation counts went along with higher counts of expanded intratumoral alpha and beta TCRs.

TCRdb called the 5' RACE reads again in MiXCR, with one record for every CDR3 protein. Here the sample spans over a thousand distinct CDR3 sequences, 9.8% being singletons. These receptors lack a known antigen. Time point here: sample taken at primary tumor resection. Here the sequenced sample was lung tumor tissue, taken at surgery. Receptors originate from a female donor with early-stage non-small cell lung cancer.

This clonotype was picked up many times. The library was designed around alpha chains, so this beta chain is a stray read whose abundance carries little weight. The chain combines TRBV5-1 with TRBJ2-5; D is unclear. The CDR3 runs to 13 residues. V was clipped by 3 bases and J by 5 bases, with 11 bases between them. Germline CDR1 SGHRS, CDR2 YFSETQ. CDR3 in DNA: TGCGCCAGCAGCTATGGGCGGATGGAGACCCAGTACTTC. Translating gives CASSYGRMETQYF.

This clonotype is labeled large. This beta chain is an off-target read within a library intended for alpha chains, so its frequency means little. The chain is built from TRBV7-2 and TRBJ2-7; D assignment may be TRBD1 or TRBD2 (5 bases each). The V end was cut by 7 bases, the J end by 4 bases, with 17 bases between. The CDR3 covers 14 residues. CDR1 is SGHTA, CDR2 FQGNSA, per germline. This CDR3 reads CASTRSVGEYEQYF. The CDR3 nucleotides read TGTGCCAGCACCCGATCGGTGGGGGAATACGAGCAGTACTTC.

This clonotype was found many times. With the library built for alpha chains, this beta chain is off target and its frequency is not meaningful. V gene TRBV6-6 combines with J gene TRBJ2-5, with 7 bases matching TRBD1. The J segment lost 9 bases and the V segment lost 0 bases, leaving 13 bases of the junction unmatched. The CDR3 spans 16 residues. Germline CDR1 reads MNHNY; CDR2 reads SVGAGI (reference sequence). CDR3 amino acids: CASSYSVGDSGGAQYF. In nucleotides, the CDR3 is TGTGCCAGCAGTTACTCAGTTGGGGACAGTGGGGGTGCCCAGTACTTC.

By share, this clonotype ranks as medium-sized. Found in a library prepared for alpha chains, this beta chain is an off-target read, and its abundance has little meaning. V and J are TRBV28 and TRBJ2-4; no reliable D call. The CDR3 is 15 amino acids. Per the germline V gene, CDR1 is MDHEN and CDR2 is SYDVKM. The V end was cut by 2 bases, the J end by 0 bases, with 8 bases between. The CDR3 bases are TGTGCCAGCAGTTTAACAAGGGTAGCCAAAAACATTCAGTACTTC. This translates into CASSLTRVAKNIQYF.

This clonotype is medium-sized in the sample. This beta chain represents an off-target read in a library built for alpha chains; its size is of limited meaning. The rearrangement joins TRBV7-2 to TRBJ2-1, with 9 bases aligning to TRBD1. J gave up 5 bases and V 5 bases, and 22 bases lay outside the gene matches. This CDR3 region has 20 residues. Germline CDR1 SGHTA, CDR2 FQGNSA. DNA for the CDR3: TGTGCCAGCAGCCCCCGCTGGAACGGACAGGGGTTTACAATCAACAATGAGCAGTTCTTC. Its translation: CASSPRWNGQGFTINNEQFF.